The subject of this entry is one T cell receptor beta chain. Its antigen specificity is not known. Base qualities are not recorded, but no much larger clone differs from it by a single base. This sample stems from a study of cytomegalovirus exposure and HLA in healthy donors (dated by TCRdb to the late 2010s). Regarding the study in general: According to an earlier analysis of 587 of the donors, about 190 million T cells yielded 95 million to 140 million unique TCR beta sequences and 276 Gb of sequence data. To predict cytomegalovirus infection status, the study combined high-throughput TCR immunosequencing, statistical association of individual TCRs with disease status, and machine learning. Using immunosequencing, the study profiled T cell repertoires from 500 to 800 subjects and related those repertoires to cytomegalovirus serostatus. Approximately 300 gigabases of sequencing data and approximately 91 million unique TCR sequences made up an early release that covered 500 to 650 HLA-typed donors. Roughly 5 DR-DQ haplotypes were handled as single units for association and clustering because linkage in the cohort was strong. Among the roughly 400 genotyped donors, under 90% belonged to the genetic ancestry cluster associated with self-reported Caucasian donors. Among some 400 genotyped donors of the cohort, an average of approximately 220,000 unique TCR beta nucleotide sequences was sequenced per donor, of which about 18% were non-productive. HLA typing covered class I and class II loci at four-digit resolution. Genome-wide SNP genotypes for about three fifths of the roughly 670 donors were used in a later genetic analysis, which treated that subset as a discovery cohort. Donor age, sex, ethnicity and CMV serostatus were collected together with the repertoire data. The study was designed to test whether signatures of past pathogen exposure could be identified by cataloging public T cell receptors. An earlier analysis of approximately 500 of the donors applied high-throughput TCR beta sequencing to assess whether each TCR beta V gene segment acted as functional or pseudogenic. Rather than using new phenotypic data, the later analysis identified candidate immune exposures from TCR beta sequences and from how often those sequences occurred across donors. Every discovery cohort repertoire had been produced on one sequencing platform. Typing coverage varied by locus: roughly 629-640 donors for A, B, C, DRB1 and DQB1; more than 500 for DQA1; around 570 for DPA1; fewer than 480 for DPB1. A separate validation cohort of roughly 110 different subjects was used in addition to the approximately 670-subject first cohort. A later analysis re-analyzed previously published TCR beta repertoires from roughly 600 donors and added high-resolution HLA genotyping to study TCR occurrence patterns.

In total, just over 650 healthy bone marrow donors made up the cohort. At the time of sampling, every cohort member was nominally healthy, though immune exposures that went unrecorded were likely present. The donor tested CMV seronegative and was one of the 352 seronegative cohort members. Every donor gave a peripheral blood sample, and the peripheral blood mononuclear cells from that sample were used for TCR beta sequencing. Genomic DNA was extracted from the blood cell samples with the Qiagen DNeasy Blood Extraction Kit. What the study reported, not specific to this receptor: The earlier analysis of some 560 of the donors excluded around 17 rarely observed V segments, including chromosome 9 orphons, because counts were too low. A later analysis found that TCR association rates varied across HLA loci, with DRB1 alleles showing the most associated TCRs and HLA-C alleles the fewest. The classifier was reported to diagnose cytomegalovirus status with high specificity and sensitivity in both the original cohort and the validation cohort. A further reported finding was that TCR beta sequences accurately predicted the HLA-A and HLA-B alleles for most subjects in the first cohort. Specific HLA alleles were associated with over 15,000 TCR beta sequences at a false discovery rate of 0.05 in a later analysis. An earlier analysis of some 590 of the donors showed that most TCR beta V segments appeared in productive rearrangements either about 90% or about 30% of the time, which broadly matched IMGT annotations. It was suggested by the authors that the approach could potentially be generalized to other disease states and immunological phenotypes. In vitro tests confirmed that three of the cytomegalovirus-associated TCR beta chains recognize cytomegalovirus antigens. According to a later genetic analysis, donors in an Asian-associated ancestry cluster had fewer N-insertions in productive TCRs than the approximately 700-donor mean. A later analysis found that most CMV-associated TCR beta chains appeared HLA-restricted, with HLA associations seemingly driven largely by CMV exposure. Presence/absence analyses assumed roughly uniform sequencing depth across donors, an assumption that may not hold. In this cohort, only TCR beta chains were sequenced, and detectable features were limited by the absence of alpha or paired-chain data. In the study, some 160 TCR beta chains were listed as associated with cytomegalovirus. A cluster of highly shared sequence variants was judged likely to be a technical artifact of the sequencing pipeline. V-gene and J-gene trimming of TCR beta chains was associated with a missense DCLRE1C variant in a later genetic analysis, and the association was replicated in an independent cohort. Some IMGT-functional V segments, including TRBV6-2 and TRBV6-3, could not be distinguished by the 87-base-pair reads and were therefore excluded. Most TCR sequences were observed very rarely across donors, whereas some public TCRs were present in many individuals. Immune exposure information for the cohort was limited to CMV serostatus. A later analysis reported that several top co-occurrence clusters appeared linked to parvovirus B19, influenza, CMV and Epstein-Barr virus. When HLA alleles, especially DR and DQ, strongly co-occurred, TCR associations were difficult to assign to individual alleles. In a later analysis, HLA-associated TCR beta chains were found to be more clonally expanded and to have lower generation probabilities than equally common non-associated chains. Correlated functional status among segregating V segments might be attributable to linkage disequilibrium, but an unknown experimental factor could not be ruled out. HLA typing was unavailable for some donors at each locus, so association tests used only the typed subset.

CDR1 MRHNA and CDR2 SNTAGT are derived from the germline V gene. The CDR3 has 13 amino acids, counting the end cysteine and phenylalanine. CDR3 DNA is the only sequence kept; it has 39 bases, read in frame from the first base. The junction carries 9 bases between V and J, which are trimmed by 4 bases and 3 bases respectively. Preparation of the library involved the immunoSEQ multiplex PCR assay. For the multiplex PCR, a mixture combining 60 forward primers for TCR Vbeta segments and 13 reverse primers for TCR Jbeta segments was used. The CDR3 region of rearranged TCR beta genes was amplified from genomic DNA by a multiplex PCR assay. The amplified TCR beta libraries were sequenced on the Illumina HiSeq System as 87-base-pair reads. The authors' pipeline ran thus. A later analysis tallied some 79 million unique TCR beta chains across the 600 to 700 repertoires, and approximately 12 million of those chains were shared by two or more donors. A nearest-neighbor algorithm error-corrected the raw reads and collapsed the reads into unique sequences, merging closely related sequences to remove PCR and sequencing errors. V, D and J gene segments were assigned by aligning CDR3 sequences to IMGT reference sequences. Each retained sequence needed at least a six-nucleotide match to both a V gene segment and a J gene segment. Rearrangements were classified as productive when the CDR3 lacked stop codons and remained in frame with V and J, and all other rearrangements were classified as non-productive. CDR3 was defined by IMGT convention, running from the second conserved V-encoded cysteine to the conserved J-encoded phenylalanine. In an earlier analysis of approximately 500 of the donors, sequences lacking an unambiguous match to a single V gene segment were excluded. In an earlier analysis of approximately 590 of the donors, V segments were called functional above 56.7% productive rearrangements and were called segregating when the between-donor standard deviation exceeded 5%. A statistical classification framework was developed to diagnose cytomegalovirus status using the catalog of TCR beta chain sequences. In a later analysis, TCR nucleotide sequences were compared against IMGT/GENE-DB human TR gene sequences so that V and J genes could be assigned. The TCRdist pipeline was used in a later analysis to assign CDR3 sequences and most-parsimonious VDJ recombination scenarios. A later analysis defined each TCR beta chain by its CDR3 amino acid sequence plus V-gene family, and excluded reads lacking a unique V-gene family. In a later analysis, 450 to 600 highly shared, low-generation-probability nucleotide sequences were removed to address suspected cross-contamination and a sequencing artifact. For each public chain, a later analysis derived a clonal expansion index from normalized ranks of inferred template counts within each repertoire. Generation probabilities in a later analysis came from a VDJ recombination model fitted to out-of-frame rearrangements, and those results were checked against IGoR. In a later analysis, hypergeometric tests were used to score TCR-TCR, TCR-HLA and TCR-CMV co-occurrence, with a repertoire-size bias correction applied to TCR pairs. False discovery rates were estimated in a later analysis by permuting HLA or CMV assignments 20 times. In a later analysis, co-occurring TCRs were grouped with DBSCAN, and TCRdist sequence similarity was added when clustering was performed within HLA-allele-positive subsets. For co-occurrence clustering, repertoires with fewer than 30,000 or more than 120,000 public chains were excluded, along with five or six repertoires with anomalous nucleotide sharing. This is the immuneACCESS table as TCRdb keeps it, with only in-frame sequences that have V and J called. A part of the clones is gone; compared with another copy, unresolved V genes explain less than half, and the rest is unexplained. The D gene and trimming were derived from the DNA, and the V and J assignments and clone size from that table. This sample is represented by roughly 230,000 clones; over 75% of them were singletons. Jointly, the top ten make up 0.45% to 0.5% of the sample.

Sample: PBMCs. This clonotype originated in a boy between 10 and 17 years old in good health and CMV-seronegative. The receptor chain draws on TRBV6-4 and TRBJ1-1; no D gene is confidently identified. The CDR3: CASSAETDTEAFF. The DNA sequence is as follows: TGTGCCAGCAGTGCAGAGACTGACACTGAAGCTTTCTTT.